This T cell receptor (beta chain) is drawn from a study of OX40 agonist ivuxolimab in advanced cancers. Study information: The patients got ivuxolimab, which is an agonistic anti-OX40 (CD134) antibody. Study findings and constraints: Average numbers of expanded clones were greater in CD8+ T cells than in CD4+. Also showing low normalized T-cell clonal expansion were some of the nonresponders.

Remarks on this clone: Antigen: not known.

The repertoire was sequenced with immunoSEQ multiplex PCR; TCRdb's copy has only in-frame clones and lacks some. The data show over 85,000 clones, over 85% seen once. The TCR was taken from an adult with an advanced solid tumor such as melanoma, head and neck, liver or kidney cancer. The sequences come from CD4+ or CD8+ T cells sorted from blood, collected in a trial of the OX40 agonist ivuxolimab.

The CDR3 DNA sequence: TGTGCCAGCAGCTTACTAGGGACAGAAGTCTATGGCTACACCTTC. This translates into CASSLLGTEVYGYTF. V and J are TRBV5-5 and TRBJ1-2; TRBD1 aligns across 7 bases. Trimming removed 2 bases from V and 4 bases from J; junction bases left unmatched: 8. This CDR3 region has 15 residues. Germline V lookup: CDR1 SGHKS, CDR2 YYEKEE (reference sequence).